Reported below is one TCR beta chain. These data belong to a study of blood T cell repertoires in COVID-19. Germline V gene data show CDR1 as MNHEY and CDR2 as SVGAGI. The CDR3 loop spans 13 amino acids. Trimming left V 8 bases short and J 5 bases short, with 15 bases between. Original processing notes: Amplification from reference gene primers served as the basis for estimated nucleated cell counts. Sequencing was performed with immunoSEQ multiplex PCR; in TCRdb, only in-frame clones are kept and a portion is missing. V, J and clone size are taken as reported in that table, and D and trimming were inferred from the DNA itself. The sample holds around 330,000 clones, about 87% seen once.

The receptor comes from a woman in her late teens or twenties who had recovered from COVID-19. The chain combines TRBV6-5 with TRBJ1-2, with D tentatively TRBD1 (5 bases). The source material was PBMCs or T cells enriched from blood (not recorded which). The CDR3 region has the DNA TGTGCCAGCGCCGGGAGGGGAACTTATGGCTACACCTTC. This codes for CASAGRGTYGYTF.